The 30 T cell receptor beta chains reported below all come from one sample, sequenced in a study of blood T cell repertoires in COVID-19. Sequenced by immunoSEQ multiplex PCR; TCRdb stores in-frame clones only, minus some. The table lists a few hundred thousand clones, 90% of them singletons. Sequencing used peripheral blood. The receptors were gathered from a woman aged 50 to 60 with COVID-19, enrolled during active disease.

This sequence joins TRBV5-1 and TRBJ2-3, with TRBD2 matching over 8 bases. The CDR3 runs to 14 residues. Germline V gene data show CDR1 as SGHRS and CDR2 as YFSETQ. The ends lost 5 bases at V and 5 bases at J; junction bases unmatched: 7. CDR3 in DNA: TGCGCCAGCAGAATCGGGGGGGCAGAAGATACGCAGTATTTT. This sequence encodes CASRIGGAEDTQYF.

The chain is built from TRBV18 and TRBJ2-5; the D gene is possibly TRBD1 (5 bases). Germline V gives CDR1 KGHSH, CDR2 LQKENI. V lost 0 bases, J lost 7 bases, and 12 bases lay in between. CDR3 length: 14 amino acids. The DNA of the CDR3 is TGTGCCAGCTCACCACCCGAGGTCAGGGTGACCCAGTACTTC. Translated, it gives CASSPPEVRVTQYF.

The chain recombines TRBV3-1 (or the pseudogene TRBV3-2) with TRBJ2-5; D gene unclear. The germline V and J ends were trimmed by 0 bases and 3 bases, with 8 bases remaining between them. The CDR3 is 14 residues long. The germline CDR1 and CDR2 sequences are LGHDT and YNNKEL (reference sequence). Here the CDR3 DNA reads TGTGCCAGCAGCCAAGATCCCAGGAAAGAGACCCAGTACTTC. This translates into CASSQDPRKETQYF.

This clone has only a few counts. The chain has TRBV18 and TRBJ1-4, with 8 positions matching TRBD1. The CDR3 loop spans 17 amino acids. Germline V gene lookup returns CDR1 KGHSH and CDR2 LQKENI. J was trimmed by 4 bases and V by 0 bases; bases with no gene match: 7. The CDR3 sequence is CASSPPWGTGDNEKLFF. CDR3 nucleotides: TGTGCCAGCTCACCACCTTGGGGGACAGGTGATAATGAAAAACTGTTTTTT.

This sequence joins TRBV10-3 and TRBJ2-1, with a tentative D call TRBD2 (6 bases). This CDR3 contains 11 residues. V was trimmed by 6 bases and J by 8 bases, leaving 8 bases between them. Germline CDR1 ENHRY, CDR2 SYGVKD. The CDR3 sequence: CAIRRGDEQFF. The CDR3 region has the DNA TGTGCCATCAGGCGGGGCGATGAGCAGTTCTTC.

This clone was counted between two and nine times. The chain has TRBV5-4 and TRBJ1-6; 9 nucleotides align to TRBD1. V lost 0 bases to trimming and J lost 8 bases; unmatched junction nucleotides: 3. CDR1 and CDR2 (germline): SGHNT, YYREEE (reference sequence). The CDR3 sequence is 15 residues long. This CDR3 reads CASSLEGQGYSPLHF. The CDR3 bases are TGTGCCAGCAGCTTGGAGGGACAGGGATATTCACCCCTCCACTTT.

The CDR3 DNA sequence: TGTGCCTGGAGTGGGGAGCCCAGCAGGGGCTACACCTTC. Translating it yields CAWSGEPSRGYTF. The chain combines TRBV30 with TRBJ1-2; D remains unclear. Trimming shortened V by 1 base and J by 8 bases, and 14 bases separated the two germline ends. This CDR3 spans 13 amino acids. Germline CDR1 and CDR2: GTSNPN and SVGIG (reference sequence).

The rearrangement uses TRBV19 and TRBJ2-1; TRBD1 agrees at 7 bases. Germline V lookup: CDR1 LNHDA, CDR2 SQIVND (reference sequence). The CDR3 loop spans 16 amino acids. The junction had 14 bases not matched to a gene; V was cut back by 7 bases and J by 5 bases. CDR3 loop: CASTPLGGLGHNEQFF. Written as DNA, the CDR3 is TGTGCCAGTACTCCCCTAGGGGGCCTCGGCCACAATGAGCAGTTCTTC.

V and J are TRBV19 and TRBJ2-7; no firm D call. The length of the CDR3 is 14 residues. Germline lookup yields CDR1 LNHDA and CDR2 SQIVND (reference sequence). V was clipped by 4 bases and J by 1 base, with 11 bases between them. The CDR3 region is CASSKWAQSYEQYF. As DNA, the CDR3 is TGTGCCAGTAGTAAGTGGGCACAATCCTACGAGCAGTACTTC.

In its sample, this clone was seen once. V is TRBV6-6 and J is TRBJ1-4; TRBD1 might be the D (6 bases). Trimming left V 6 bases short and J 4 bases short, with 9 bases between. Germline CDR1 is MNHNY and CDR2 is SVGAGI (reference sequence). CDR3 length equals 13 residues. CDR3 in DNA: TGTGCCAGCAGGGACAGCTTTAATGAAAAACTGTTTTTT. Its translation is CASRDSFNEKLFF.

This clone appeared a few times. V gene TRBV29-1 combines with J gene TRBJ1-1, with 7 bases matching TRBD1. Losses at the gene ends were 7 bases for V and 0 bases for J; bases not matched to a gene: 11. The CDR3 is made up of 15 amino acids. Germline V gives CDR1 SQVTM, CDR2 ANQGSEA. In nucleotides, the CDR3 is TGCAGCGCACGACAGGGTAGGGGGATGAACACTGAAGCTTTCTTT. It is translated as CSARQGRGMNTEAFF.

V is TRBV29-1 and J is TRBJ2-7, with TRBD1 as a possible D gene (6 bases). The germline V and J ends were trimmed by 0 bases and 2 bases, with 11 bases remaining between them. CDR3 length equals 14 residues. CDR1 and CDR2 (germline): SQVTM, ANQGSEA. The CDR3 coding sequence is TGCAGCGTTGAAGATGGGGACACCCCCTACGAGCAGTACTTC. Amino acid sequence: CSVEDGDTPYEQYF.

The CDR3 region has the DNA TGTGCCAGCAGGACTAGCCAGAGCTCCTACGAGCAGTACTTC. This sequence encodes CASRTSQSSYEQYF. The chain is built from TRBV6-5 and TRBJ2-7; TRBD2 matches 7 bases. The V gene's germline CDR1 is MNHEY and CDR2 SVGAGI. V was clipped by 6 bases and J by 0 bases; unmatched bases: 5. This CDR3 has 14 residues.

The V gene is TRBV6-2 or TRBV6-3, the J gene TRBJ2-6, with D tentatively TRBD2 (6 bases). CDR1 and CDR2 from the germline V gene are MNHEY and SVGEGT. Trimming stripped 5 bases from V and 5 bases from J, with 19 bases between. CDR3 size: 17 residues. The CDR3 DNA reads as TGTGCCAGCAGTCCCCGAGGGACTTCGGGGTGGGCCAACGTCCTGACTTTC. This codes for CASSPRGTSGWANVLTF.

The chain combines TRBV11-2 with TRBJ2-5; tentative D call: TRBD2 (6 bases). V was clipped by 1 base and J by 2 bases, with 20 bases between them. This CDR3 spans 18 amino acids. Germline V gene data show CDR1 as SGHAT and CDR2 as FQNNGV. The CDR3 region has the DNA TGTGCCAGCAGCTTAGGATCTGGGCGGGGCCTGGGACAAGAGACCCAGTACTTC. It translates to CASSLGSGRGLGQETQYF. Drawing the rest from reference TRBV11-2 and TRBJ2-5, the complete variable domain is EAGVAQSPRYKIIEKRQSVAFWCNPISGHATLYWYQQILGQGPKLLIQFQNNGVVDDSQLPKDRFSAERLKGVDSTLKIQPAKLEDSAVYLCASSLGSGRGLGQETQYFGPGTRLLVL.

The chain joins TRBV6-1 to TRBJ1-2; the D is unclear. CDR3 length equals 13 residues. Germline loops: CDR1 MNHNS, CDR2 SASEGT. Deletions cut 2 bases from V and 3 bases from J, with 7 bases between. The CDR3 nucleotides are TGTGCCAGCAGTGAAAACAATTACTATGGCTACACCTTC. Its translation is CASSENNYYGYTF.

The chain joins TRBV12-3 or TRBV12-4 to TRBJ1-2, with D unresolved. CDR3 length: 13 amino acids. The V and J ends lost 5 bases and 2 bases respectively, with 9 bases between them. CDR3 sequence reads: CASSPRGNYGYTF. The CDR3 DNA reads TGTGCCAGCAGTCCCCGCGGGAACTATGGCTACACCTTC.

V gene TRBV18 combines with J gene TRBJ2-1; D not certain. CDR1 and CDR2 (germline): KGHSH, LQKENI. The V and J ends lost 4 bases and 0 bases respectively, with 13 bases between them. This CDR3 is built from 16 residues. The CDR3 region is CASSLPVMSSYNEQFF. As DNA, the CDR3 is TGTGCCAGCTCACTCCCGGTCATGAGCTCCTACAATGAGCAGTTCTTC. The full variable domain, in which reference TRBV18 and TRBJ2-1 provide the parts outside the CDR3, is NAGVMQNPRHLVRRRGQEARLRCSPMKGHSHVYWYRQLPEEGLKFMVYLQKENIIDESGMPKERFSAEFPKEGPSILRIQQVVRGDSAAYFCASSLPVMSSYNEQFFGPGTRLTVL.

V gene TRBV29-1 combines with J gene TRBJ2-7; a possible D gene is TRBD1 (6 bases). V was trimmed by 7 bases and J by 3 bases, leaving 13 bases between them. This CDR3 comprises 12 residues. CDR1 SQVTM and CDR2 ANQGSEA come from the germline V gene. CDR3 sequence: CSGRGVDYEQYF. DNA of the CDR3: TGCAGCGGCAGGGGCGTGGACTACGAGCAGTACTTC.

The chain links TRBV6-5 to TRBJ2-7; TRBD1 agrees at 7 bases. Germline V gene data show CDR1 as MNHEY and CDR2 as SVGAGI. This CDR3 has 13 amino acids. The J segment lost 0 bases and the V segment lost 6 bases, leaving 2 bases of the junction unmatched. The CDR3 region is CASSRGSSYEQYF. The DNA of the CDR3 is TGTGCCAGCAGCAGGGGGAGCTCCTACGAGCAGTACTTC.

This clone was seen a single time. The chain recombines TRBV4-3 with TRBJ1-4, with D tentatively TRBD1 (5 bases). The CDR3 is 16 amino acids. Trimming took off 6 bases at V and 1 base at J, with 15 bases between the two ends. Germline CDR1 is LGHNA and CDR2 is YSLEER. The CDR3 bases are TGCGCCAGCAGACCCAACCCCCAGGGAACTAATGAAAAACTGTTTTTT. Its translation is CASRPNPQGTNEKLFF.

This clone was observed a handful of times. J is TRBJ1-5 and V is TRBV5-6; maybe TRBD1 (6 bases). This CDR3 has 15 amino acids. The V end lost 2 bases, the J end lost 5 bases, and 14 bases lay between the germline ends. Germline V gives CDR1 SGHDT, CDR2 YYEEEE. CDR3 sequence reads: CASSFIAGADQPQHF. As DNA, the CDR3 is TGTGCCAGCAGCTTTATCGCAGGGGCTGATCAGCCCCAGCATTTT. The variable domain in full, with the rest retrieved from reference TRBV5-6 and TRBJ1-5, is DAGVTQSPTHLIKTRGQQVTLRCSPKSGHDTVSWYQQALGQGPQFIFQYYEEEERQRGNFPDRFSGHQFPNYSSELNVNALLLGDSALYLCASSFIAGADQPQHFGDGTRLSIL.

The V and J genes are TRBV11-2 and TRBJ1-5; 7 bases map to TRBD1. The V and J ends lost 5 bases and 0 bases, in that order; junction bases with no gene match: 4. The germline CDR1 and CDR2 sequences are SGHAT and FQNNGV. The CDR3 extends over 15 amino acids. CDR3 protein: CASSLGTDSNQPQHF. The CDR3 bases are TGTGCCAGCAGCCTCGGGACAGATAGCAATCAGCCCCAGCATTTT.

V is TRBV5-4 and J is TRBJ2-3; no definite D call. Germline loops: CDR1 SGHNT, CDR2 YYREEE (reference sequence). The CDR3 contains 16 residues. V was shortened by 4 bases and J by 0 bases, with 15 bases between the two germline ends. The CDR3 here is CASSPIAEASTDTQYF. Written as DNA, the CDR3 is TGTGCCAGCAGCCCTATAGCTGAAGCTAGCACAGATACGCAGTATTTT.

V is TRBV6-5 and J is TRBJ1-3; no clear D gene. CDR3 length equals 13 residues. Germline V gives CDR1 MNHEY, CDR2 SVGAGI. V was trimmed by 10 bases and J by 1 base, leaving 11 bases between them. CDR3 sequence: CATVQHSGNTIYF. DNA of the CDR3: TGTGCCACCGTACAGCATTCTGGAAACACCATATATTTT.

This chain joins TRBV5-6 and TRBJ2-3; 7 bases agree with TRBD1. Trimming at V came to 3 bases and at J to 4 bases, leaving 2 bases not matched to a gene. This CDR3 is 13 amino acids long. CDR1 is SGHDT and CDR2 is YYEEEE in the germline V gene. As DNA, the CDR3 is TGTGCCAGCAGCTGGGGACAGTCAGATACGCAGTATTTT. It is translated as CASSWGQSDTQYF.

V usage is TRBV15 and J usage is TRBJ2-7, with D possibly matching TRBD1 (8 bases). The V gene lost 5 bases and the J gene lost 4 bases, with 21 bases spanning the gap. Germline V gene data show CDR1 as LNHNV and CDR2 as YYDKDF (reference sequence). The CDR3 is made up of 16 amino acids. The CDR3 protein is CATSGGGHRTGYEQYF. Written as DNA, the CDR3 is TGTGCCACCAGCGGGGGGGGACACAGGACAGGGTACGAGCAGTACTTC.

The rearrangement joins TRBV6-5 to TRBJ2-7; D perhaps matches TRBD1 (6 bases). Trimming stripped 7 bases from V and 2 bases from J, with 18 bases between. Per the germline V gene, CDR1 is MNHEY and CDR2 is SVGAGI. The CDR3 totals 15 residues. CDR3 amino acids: CASTLGADSAYEQYF. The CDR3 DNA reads TGTGCCAGCACCCTGGGGGCAGATTCGGCCTACGAGCAGTACTTC.

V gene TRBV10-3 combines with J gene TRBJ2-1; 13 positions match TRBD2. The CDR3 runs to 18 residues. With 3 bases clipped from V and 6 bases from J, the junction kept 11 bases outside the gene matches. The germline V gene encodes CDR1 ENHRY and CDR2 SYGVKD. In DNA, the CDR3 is TGTGCCATCAGTGACGCCGGGACTAGCGGGACGGGTTCCAATGAGCAGTTCTTC. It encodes CAISDAGTSGTGSNEQFF.

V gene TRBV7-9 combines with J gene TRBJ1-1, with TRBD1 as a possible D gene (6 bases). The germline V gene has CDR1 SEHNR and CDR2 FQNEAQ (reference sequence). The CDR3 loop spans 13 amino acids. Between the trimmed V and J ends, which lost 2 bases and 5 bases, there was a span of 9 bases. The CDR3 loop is CASSLTGRTEAFF. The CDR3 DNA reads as TGTGCCAGCAGCTTAACAGGGAGAACTGAAGCTTTCTTT.